The table lists the clone carrying this T cell receptor (beta chain) with many counts. Its antigen is undetermined. According to the study, TCR beta libraries were built with iRepertoire HTBI primers and CDR3-region Arm-PCR. TCRdb used MiXCR to reprocess the multiplex PCR reads, holding one entry per CDR3 protein. This table has around 400,000 distinct CDR3 sequences, 21% appearing once. The data were taken from a study of regulatory T cells in long-lasting Graves disease. General study results and limits: Persistent cases of Graves' showed reduced TCR diversity relative to newly diagnosed patients.

Germline CDR1 is SNHLY and CDR2 is FYNNEI. Trimming took off 8 bases at V and 0 bases at J, with 19 bases between the two ends. This CDR3 has 16 residues. Time point in this sample: persistent/refractory GD, antithyroid drugs over 5 years with positive TRAb. PBMCs were the source of the RNA used for TCR sequencing. The source material was peripheral blood mononuclear cells (PBMCs), sampled when the disease was refractory, from a patient treated with antithyroid drugs. This sequence was found in a female donor with Graves disease. The chain uses TRBV2 and TRBJ1-1; no reliable D call. DNA for the CDR3: TGTGCCAGCGGTACGGGAAGAAGGATACTGAACACTGAAGCTTTCTTT. Translation: CASGTGRRILNTEAFF.